This section outlines one T cell receptor beta chain sequence together with its context. What it binds is unknown. This entry belongs to a study of cytomegalovirus exposure and HLA in healthy donors. Study in general: Findings of an earlier analysis included under 140 million unique TCR beta sequences from 170 million or so T cells.

Study-wide results and limits: The study dropped some indistinguishable V segments, TRBV6-2 and TRBV6-3 among them.

This CDR3 has 13 amino acids. Germline-derived CDR1 and CDR2 are MNHNS and SASEGT. The trim removed 9 bases at V and 2 bases at J, leaving 1 base unmatched. The primer mix had 60 Vbeta and 13 Jbeta primers. The method was immunoSEQ multiplex PCR; TCRdb's version includes in-frame clones alone and lacks a portion of them. Of about 120,000 clones in the sample, more than 60% were seen once. The sequencing input was PBMCs. The genes are TRBV6-1 and TRBJ2-1; 10 bases align to TRBD2. The clonotype was recovered from a man aged 35 to 55 in good health and CMV-seropositive. CDR3 in DNA: TGTGCCAGTGGACTAGCGGCCTACAATGAGCAGTTCTTC. Translating gives CASGLAAYNEQFF.